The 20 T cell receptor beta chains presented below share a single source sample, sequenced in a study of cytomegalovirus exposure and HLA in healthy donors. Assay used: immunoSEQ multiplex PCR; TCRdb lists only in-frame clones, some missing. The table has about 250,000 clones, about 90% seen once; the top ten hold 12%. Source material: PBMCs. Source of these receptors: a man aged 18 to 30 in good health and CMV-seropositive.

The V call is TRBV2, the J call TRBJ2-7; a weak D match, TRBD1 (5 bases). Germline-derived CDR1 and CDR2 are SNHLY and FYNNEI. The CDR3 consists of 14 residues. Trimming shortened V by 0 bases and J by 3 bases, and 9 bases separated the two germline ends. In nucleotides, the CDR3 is TGTGCCAGCAGTGAAGCGGCAGGGTTCTACGAGCAGTACTTC. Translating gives CASSEAAGFYEQYF.

The CDR3 loop reads CASSQVSTGSNEKLFF. The CDR3 nucleotides read TGCGCCAGCAGCCAAGTGTCGACAGGATCTAATGAAAAACTGTTTTTT. The chain has TRBV4-3 and TRBJ1-4; maybe TRBD1 (6 bases). Per germline, CDR1 LGHNA and CDR2 YSLEER. The CDR3 is made up of 16 amino acids. V was trimmed by 1 base and J by 3 bases, leaving 12 bases between them.

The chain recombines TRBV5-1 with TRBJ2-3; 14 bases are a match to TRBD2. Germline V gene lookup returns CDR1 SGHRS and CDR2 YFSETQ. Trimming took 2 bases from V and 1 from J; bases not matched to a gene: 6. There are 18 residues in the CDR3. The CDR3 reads CASSLGTSGSRGTDTQYF. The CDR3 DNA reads TGCGCCAGCAGCTTAGGGACTAGCGGGAGCAGGGGCACAGATACGCAGTATTTT. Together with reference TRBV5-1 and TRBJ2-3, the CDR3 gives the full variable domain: KAGVTQTPRYLIKTRGQQVTLSCSPISGHRSVSWYQQTPGQGLQFLFEYFSETQRNKGNFPGRFSGRQFSNSRSEMNVSTLELGDSALYLCASSLGTSGSRGTDTQYFGPGTRLTVL.

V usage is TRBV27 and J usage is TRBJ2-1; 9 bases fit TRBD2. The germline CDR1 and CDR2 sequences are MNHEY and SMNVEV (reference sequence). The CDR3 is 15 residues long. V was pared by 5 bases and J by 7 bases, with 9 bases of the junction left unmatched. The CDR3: CASSLTSGRENEQFF. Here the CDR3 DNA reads TGTGCCAGCAGTCTTACTAGCGGGCGTGAAAATGAGCAGTTCTTC.

The CDR3 DNA reads TGTGCCAGCAGTGAAGCTAGGGGTAGGTACGAGCAGTACTTC. Translated: CASSEARGRYEQYF. The chain combines TRBV6-1 with TRBJ2-7; weak D call: TRBD1 (5 bases). V was cut by 0 bases and J by 4 bases, with 10 bases left in between. This CDR3 has 14 residues. Germline-derived CDR1 and CDR2 are MNHNS and SASEGT.

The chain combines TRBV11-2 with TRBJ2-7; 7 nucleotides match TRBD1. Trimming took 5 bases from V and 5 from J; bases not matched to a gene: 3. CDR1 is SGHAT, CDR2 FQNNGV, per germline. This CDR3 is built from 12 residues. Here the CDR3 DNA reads TGTGCCAGCAGCGTCGACAGGGACGAGCAGTACTTC. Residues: CASSVDRDEQYF. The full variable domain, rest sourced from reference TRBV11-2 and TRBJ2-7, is EAGVAQSPRYKIIEKRQSVAFWCNPISGHATLYWYQQILGQGPKLLIQFQNNGVVDDSQLPKDRFSAERLKGVDSTLKIQPAKLEDSAVYLCASSVDRDEQYFGPGTRLTVT.

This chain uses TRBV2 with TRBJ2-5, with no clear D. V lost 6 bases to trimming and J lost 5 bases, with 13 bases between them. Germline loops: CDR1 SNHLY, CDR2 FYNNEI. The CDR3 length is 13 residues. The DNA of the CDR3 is TGTGCCAGCAGCGCGACCGGTACGGAGACCCAGTACTTC. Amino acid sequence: CASSATGTETQYF.

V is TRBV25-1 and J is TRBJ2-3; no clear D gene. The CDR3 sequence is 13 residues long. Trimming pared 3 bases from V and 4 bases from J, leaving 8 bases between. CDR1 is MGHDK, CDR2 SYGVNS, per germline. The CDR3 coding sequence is TGTGCCAGCAGTGATGACCGTGCAGATACGCAGTATTTT. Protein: CASSDDRADTQYF.

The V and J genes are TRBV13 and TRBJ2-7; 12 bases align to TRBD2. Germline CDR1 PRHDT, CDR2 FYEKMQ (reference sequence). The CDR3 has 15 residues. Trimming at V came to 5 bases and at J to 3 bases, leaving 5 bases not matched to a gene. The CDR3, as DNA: TGTGCCAGCAGCCTGAGACTAGCGGGAGACTACGAGCAGTACTTC. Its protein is CASSLRLAGDYEQYF.

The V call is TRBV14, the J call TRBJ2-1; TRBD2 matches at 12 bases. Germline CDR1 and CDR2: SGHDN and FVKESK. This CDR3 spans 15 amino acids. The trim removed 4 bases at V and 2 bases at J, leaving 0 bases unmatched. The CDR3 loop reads CASSPSGRAYNEQFF. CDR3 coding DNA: TGTGCCAGCAGCCCTAGCGGGAGGGCCTACAATGAGCAGTTCTTC.

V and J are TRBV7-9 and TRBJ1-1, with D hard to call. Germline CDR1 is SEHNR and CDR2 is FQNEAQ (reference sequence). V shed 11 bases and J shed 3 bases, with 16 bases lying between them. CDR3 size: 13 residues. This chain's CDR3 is CAGRRGGDTEAFF. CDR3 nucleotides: TGTGCCGGGAGGCGGGGAGGTGACACTGAAGCTTTCTTT.

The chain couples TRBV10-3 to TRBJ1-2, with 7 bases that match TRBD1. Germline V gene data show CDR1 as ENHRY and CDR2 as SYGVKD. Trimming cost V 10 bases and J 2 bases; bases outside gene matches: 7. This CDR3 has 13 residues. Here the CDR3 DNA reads TGTGCCACAGGATCGACAGGGAACTATGGCTACACCTTC. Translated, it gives CATGSTGNYGYTF.

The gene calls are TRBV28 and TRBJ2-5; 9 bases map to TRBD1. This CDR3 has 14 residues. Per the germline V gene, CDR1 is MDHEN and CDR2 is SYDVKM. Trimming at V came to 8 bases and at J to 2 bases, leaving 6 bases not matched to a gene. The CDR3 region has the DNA TGTGCCAGCCTCCCGGACAGGGGTCAAGAGACCCAGTACTTC. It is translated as CASLPDRGQETQYF.

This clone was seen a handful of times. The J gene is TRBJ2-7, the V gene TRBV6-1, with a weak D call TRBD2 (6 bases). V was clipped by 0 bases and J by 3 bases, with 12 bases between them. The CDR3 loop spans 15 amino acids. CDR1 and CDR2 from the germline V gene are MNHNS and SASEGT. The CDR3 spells CASSEAGGESYEQYF. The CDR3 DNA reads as TGTGCCAGCAGTGAAGCCGGGGGAGAAAGCTACGAGCAGTACTTC.

CDR3 nucleotides: TGTGCCAGCAGTCGACAGGGGGCGATCGGTCAGCCCCAGCATTTT. Protein sequence: CASSRQGAIGQPQHF. V usage is TRBV6-5 and J usage is TRBJ1-5, with TRBD1 identical over 10 bases. The trim removed 5 bases at V and 6 bases at J, leaving 7 bases unmatched. Germline loops: CDR1 MNHEY, CDR2 SVGAGI. The CDR3 extends over 15 amino acids.

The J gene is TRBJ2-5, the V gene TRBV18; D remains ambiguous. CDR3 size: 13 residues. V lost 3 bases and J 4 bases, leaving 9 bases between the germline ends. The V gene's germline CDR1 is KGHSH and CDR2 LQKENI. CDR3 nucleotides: TGTGCCAGCTCACCGGACCTAAGAGAGACCCAGTACTTC. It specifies CASSPDLRETQYF.

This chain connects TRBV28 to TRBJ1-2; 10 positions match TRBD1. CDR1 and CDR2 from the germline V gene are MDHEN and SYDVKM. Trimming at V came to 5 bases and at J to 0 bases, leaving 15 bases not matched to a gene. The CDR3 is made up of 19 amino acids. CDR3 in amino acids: CASSAPPGTGAHPNYGYTF. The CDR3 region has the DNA TGTGCCAGCAGTGCCCCCCCCGGGACAGGGGCCCATCCTAACTATGGCTACACCTTC.

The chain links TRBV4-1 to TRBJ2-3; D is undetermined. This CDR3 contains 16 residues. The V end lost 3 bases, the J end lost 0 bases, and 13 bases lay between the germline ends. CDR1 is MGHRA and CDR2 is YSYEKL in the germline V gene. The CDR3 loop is CASSQAIRASTDTQYF. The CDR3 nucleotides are TGCGCCAGCAGCCAGGCGATAAGGGCTAGCACAGATACGCAGTATTTT.

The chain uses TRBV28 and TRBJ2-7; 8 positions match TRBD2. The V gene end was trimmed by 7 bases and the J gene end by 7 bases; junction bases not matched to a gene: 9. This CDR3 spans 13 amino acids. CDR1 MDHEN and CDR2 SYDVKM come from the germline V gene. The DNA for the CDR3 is TGTGCCAGCAAGCTTATAGCGGGAAGGGAGCAGTACTTC. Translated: CASKLIAGREQYF.

CDR3 nucleotide sequence: TGTGCCTGGAGACTATGGGACGCTGGAATCGGTGAGACCCAGTACTTC. Its protein product is CAWRLWDAGIGETQYF. The chain recombines TRBV30 with TRBJ2-5; D is perhaps TRBD1 or TRBD2 (5 bases each). V was pared by 3 bases and J by 5 bases, with 22 bases between. This CDR3 region has 16 residues. CDR1 and CDR2 (germline): GTSNPN, SVGIG (reference sequence).